This T cell receptor beta chain emerged from a study of blood T cell repertoires in COVID-19. This CDR3 contains 15 residues. V was pared by 5 bases and J by 3 bases, with 8 bases of the junction left unmatched. CDR1 and CDR2 (germline): SGHAT, FQDESV (reference sequence). This table comes from immunoSEQ multiplex PCR, and its TCRdb copy is limited to in-frame clones, with some not included. The repertoire includes more than 110,000 clones, around nine tenths of them detected once, and 3.5% to 4.5% sits in the top ten. This TCR was recovered from a woman in her 40s with acute or convalescent COVID-19. The rearrangement uses TRBV11-1 and TRBJ1-1; the match to TRBD1 covers 8 bases. Sequenced: peripheral blood. The CDR3 region is CASSPRDRLYTEAFF. CDR3 nucleotides: TGTGCCAGCAGCCCGCGGGACAGGCTTTACACTGAAGCTTTCTTT.